Listed below are T cell receptor beta chains from one sample, sequenced in a study of cytomegalovirus exposure and HLA in healthy donors. Sequencing was performed with immunoSEQ multiplex PCR; in TCRdb, only in-frame clones are kept and a portion is missing. The sample lists about 280,000 clones, roughly 90% occurring once. Sequencing was carried out using PBMCs. The receptors shown here come from a woman aged 18-30 years in good health and CMV-seronegative. Both conserved end residues are part of each CDR3. The order of the fields is V gene, J gene, clone size, D gene, CDR3 DNA, CDR3 protein. D genes are given only for firm matches. Size tells how often a clone was seen (once, few, many) or the class of an expanded clone, and some rows leave it out.

V gene: TRBV19; J gene: TRBJ2-7; clone size: .; D gene: TRBD2; CDR3 DNA: TGTGCCAGTAGTACCCAGGGACTAGCGGAGATATACGAGCAGTACTTC; CDR3 protein: CASSTQGLAEIYEQYF
V gene: TRBV2; J gene: TRBJ1-5; clone size: .; D gene: .; CDR3 DNA: TGTGCCAGCAGTGAGGGACCTCTGGGGGGGGGCAATCAGCCCCAGCATTTT; CDR3 protein: CASSEGPLGGGNQPQHF
V gene: TRBV9; J gene: TRBJ1-2; clone size: few; D gene: .; CDR3 DNA: TGTGCCAGCAGTGATGCTCGCGGCCCCTCGTATGGCTACACCTTC; CDR3 protein: CASSDARGPSYGYTF
V gene: TRBV28; J gene: TRBJ1-4; clone size: once; D gene: .; CDR3 DNA: TGTGCCAGCAGTCCCAACGGGGGAGGTAATGAAAAACTGTTTTTT; CDR3 protein: CASSPNGGGNEKLFF
V gene: TRBV11-2; J gene: TRBJ1-1; clone size: .; D gene: TRBD1; CDR3 DNA: TGTGCCAGTGATTCACAGGGGGGGCGCTTGAGCACTGAAGCTTTCTTT; CDR3 protein: CASDSQGGRLSTEAFF
V gene: TRBV30; J gene: TRBJ2-3; clone size: .; D gene: .; CDR3 DNA: TGTGCCTGGACTCATGAAACGAGGAGCGGGAGCACAGATACGCAGTATTTT; CDR3 protein: CAWTHETRSGSTDTQYF
V gene: TRBV28; J gene: TRBJ2-7; clone size: once; D gene: TRBD2; CDR3 DNA: TGTGCCAGCAGTCCGGTCCGGGCGGGAGGGACCTACGAGCAGTACTTC; CDR3 protein: CASSPVRAGGTYEQYF
V gene: TRBV7-2; J gene: TRBJ1-2; clone size: .; D gene: TRBD1; CDR3 DNA: TGTGCCAGCAGCCCCAGTGGCCCGGGACAGGCTATCTATGGCTACACCTTC; CDR3 protein: CASSPSGPGQAIYGYTF
V gene: TRBV28; J gene: TRBJ2-7; clone size: .; D gene: TRBD1; CDR3 DNA: TGTGCCAGCAGTTCCTCGGGACAGGGTTCCTACGAGCAGTACTTC; CDR3 protein: CASSSSGQGSYEQYF
V gene: TRBV5-1; J gene: TRBJ2-5; clone size: .; D gene: .; CDR3 DNA: TGCGCCAGCAGCTTGCCCAACAGACAAGAGACCCAGTACTTC; CDR3 protein: CASSLPNRQETQYF
V gene: TRBV4-1; J gene: TRBJ2-3; clone size: .; D gene: TRBD2; CDR3 DNA: TGCGCCAGCAGGCTTCTTGAGGGAGCGGGAGTGGTATTT; CDR3 protein: CASRLLEGAGVVF
V gene: TRBV27; J gene: TRBJ1-1; clone size: .; D gene: .; CDR3 DNA: TGTGCCAGCAGTTTATCAGCCAGGTTTCCAGCTTTCTTT; CDR3 protein: CASSLSARFPAFF
V gene: TRBV19; J gene: TRBJ2-7; clone size: .; D gene: TRBD1; CDR3 DNA: TGTGCCAGTAGTAAGACAGGGGGTGGTGGCGAGCAGTACTTC; CDR3 protein: CASSKTGGGGEQYF
V gene: TRBV11-1; J gene: TRBJ1-1; clone size: .; D gene: .; CDR3 DNA: TGTGCCAGCAGCGCGACAGTAATGAACACTGAAGCTTTCTTT; CDR3 protein: CASSATVMNTEAFF
V gene: TRBV19; J gene: TRBJ2-3; clone size: .; D gene: .; CDR3 DNA: TGTGCCAGTAGTCGGGGGGACATTAGCACAGATACGCAGTATTTT; CDR3 protein: CASSRGDISTDTQYF
V gene: TRBV28; J gene: TRBJ2-1; clone size: .; D gene: TRBD2; CDR3 DNA: TGTGCCAGCAGTTTATATACTAGCGGAAATCACAATGAGCAGTTCTTC; CDR3 protein: CASSLYTSGNHNEQFF
V gene: TRBV19; J gene: TRBJ2-7; clone size: few; D gene: TRBD2; CDR3 DNA: TGTGCCAGTAGCCCTACTAGCGGGACCTACGAGCAGTACTTC; CDR3 protein: CASSPTSGTYEQYF
V gene: TRBV27; J gene: TRBJ2-1; clone size: .; D gene: .; CDR3 DNA: TGTGCCAGCAGCTGGAGCCAATACAATGAGCAGTTCTTC; CDR3 protein: CASSWSQYNEQFF
V gene: TRBV5-1; J gene: TRBJ2-1; clone size: .; D gene: .; CDR3 DNA: TGCGCCAGCAGCTTGGCTTCAGGCAATGAGCAGTTCTTC; CDR3 protein: CASSLASGNEQFF
V gene: TRBV6-5; J gene: TRBJ2-6; clone size: .; D gene: .; CDR3 DNA: TGTGCCAGCAGTTTTAGCTCTGGGGCCAACGTCCTGACTTTC; CDR3 protein: CASSFSSGANVLTF
V gene: TRBV5-6; J gene: TRBJ2-7; clone size: .; D gene: TRBD2; CDR3 DNA: TGTGCCAGCAGCTATCTCGGACTAGTGATGCCTTACGAGCAGTACTTC; CDR3 protein: CASSYLGLVMPYEQYF
V gene: TRBV11-2; J gene: TRBJ1-1; clone size: once; D gene: .; CDR3 DNA: TGTGCCAGCAGCCTCACAGGGACTGAAGCTTTCTTT; CDR3 protein: CASSLTGTEAFF
V gene: TRBV27; J gene: TRBJ2-7; clone size: .; D gene: .; CDR3 DNA: TGTGCCAGCAGTCTTGGGGAGCGGTACGAGCAGTACTTC; CDR3 protein: CASSLGERYEQYF
V gene: TRBV20-1; J gene: TRBJ2-3; clone size: .; D gene: .; CDR3 DNA: TGCAGTGCTACAGCGGGGTATTTT; CDR3 protein: CSATAGYF
V gene: TRBV10-1; J gene: TRBJ2-3; clone size: .; D gene: .; CDR3 DNA: TGCGCCAGCAGTGATGCCCCTATACCAGATACGCAGTATTTT; CDR3 protein: CASSDAPIPDTQYF
V gene: TRBV5-1; J gene: TRBJ2-7; clone size: once; D gene: TRBD2; CDR3 DNA: TGCGCCAGCAATGCCATCCTAGCGGGAGGACCCTACGAGCAGTACTTC; CDR3 protein: CASNAILAGGPYEQYF
V gene: TRBV6-5; J gene: TRBJ1-4; clone size: .; D gene: .; CDR3 DNA: TGTGCCAGCAGTCATCGGGAGGGAGGACATGAAAAACTGTTTTTT; CDR3 protein: CASSHREGGHEKLFF
V gene: TRBV27; J gene: TRBJ2-7; clone size: .; D gene: .; CDR3 DNA: TGTGCCAGCAGGGAGGACGGAGGGCCCTACGAGCAGTACTTC; CDR3 protein: CASREDGGPYEQYF
V gene: TRBV19; J gene: TRBJ2-1; clone size: .; D gene: TRBD2; CDR3 DNA: TGTGCCAGTAGTATAGGAGCGGGACTACCCTACAATGAGCAGTTCTTC; CDR3 protein: CASSIGAGLPYNEQFF
V gene: TRBV7-9; J gene: TRBJ2-2; clone size: .; D gene: .; CDR3 DNA: TGTGCCAGCGCTCCCGAAGGGAGAAGTGCCGGGGAGCTGTTTTTT; CDR3 protein: CASAPEGRSAGELFF
V gene: TRBV15; J gene: TRBJ2-7; clone size: .; D gene: .; CDR3 DNA: TGTGCCACCAGCAGGGCAATTACCGGGTTCTACGAGCAGTACTTC; CDR3 protein: CATSRAITGFYEQYF
V gene: TRBV5-1; J gene: TRBJ2-7; clone size: once; D gene: TRBD1; CDR3 DNA: TGCGCCAGCAGCTTTTCCGCAGGGGGATACGAGCAGTACTTC; CDR3 protein: CASSFSAGGYEQYF
V gene: TRBV29-1; J gene: TRBJ1-5; clone size: .; D gene: .; CDR3 DNA: TGCAGCGTTTCCCACAGGGACGGTCAGCCCCAGCATTTT; CDR3 protein: CSVSHRDGQPQHF
V gene: TRBV27; J gene: TRBJ1-1; clone size: .; D gene: .; CDR3 DNA: TGTGCCAGCAGCCCTAGCGGCCTGGGGAACACTGAAGCTTTCTTT; CDR3 protein: CASSPSGLGNTEAFF
V gene: TRBV19; J gene: TRBJ1-2; clone size: .; D gene: TRBD1; CDR3 DNA: TGTGCCACTAGGAAAAGGACAGGGGGCAACTATGGCTACACCTTC; CDR3 protein: CATRKRTGGNYGYTF
V gene: TRBV2; J gene: TRBJ1-1; clone size: .; D gene: .; CDR3 DNA: TGTGCCAGCCAGCAGGACCGGGTCCAGGGCACTGAAGCTTTCTTT; CDR3 protein: CASQQDRVQGTEAFF
V gene: TRBV30; J gene: TRBJ2-7; clone size: .; D gene: TRBD2; CDR3 DNA: TGTGCCTGGGGTAGCGGGACCAACTACGAGCAGTACTTC; CDR3 protein: CAWGSGTNYEQYF
V gene: TRBV27; J gene: TRBJ2-2; clone size: .; D gene: TRBD2; CDR3 DNA: TGTGCCAGCAGGACTAGCGGGCGGAACACCGGGGAGCTGTTTTTT; CDR3 protein: CASRTSGRNTGELFF
V gene: TRBV6-1; J gene: TRBJ2-3; clone size: .; D gene: TRBD1; CDR3 DNA: TGTGCCAGCAGTGAAGTCGGGACAGGCACAGATACGCAGTATTTT; CDR3 protein: CASSEVGTGTDTQYF
V gene: TRBV7-2; J gene: TRBJ2-3; clone size: .; D gene: TRBD1; CDR3 DNA: TGTGCCAGCAGCCTACAGGGGGGAAGCACAGATACGCAGTATTTT; CDR3 protein: CASSLQGGSTDTQYF
V gene: TRBV9; J gene: TRBJ2-2; clone size: .; D gene: .; CDR3 DNA: TGTGCCAGCAGCGTAGGGACTACCGGGGAGCTGTTTTTT; CDR3 protein: CASSVGTTGELFF
V gene: TRBV27; J gene: TRBJ2-3; clone size: .; D gene: .; CDR3 DNA: TGTGCCAGCAGTCCACTGGGGGCCGCAGATACGCAGTATTTT; CDR3 protein: CASSPLGAADTQYF
V gene: TRBV28; J gene: TRBJ2-7; clone size: .; D gene: .; CDR3 DNA: TGTGCAACAGACAGCTCCTACGAGCAGTACTTC; CDR3 protein: CATDSSYEQYF
V gene: TRBV28; J gene: TRBJ1-1; clone size: .; D gene: .; CDR3 DNA: TGTGCCAGGGGGGGGACACACACTGAAGCTTTCTTT; CDR3 protein: CARGGTHTEAFF
V gene: TRBV10-1; J gene: TRBJ2-1; clone size: .; D gene: TRBD2; CDR3 DNA: TGCGCCAGCAGTGAGACCTTGCTGACTAGCGGGAGAAGAGATGAGCAGTTCTTC; CDR3 protein: CASSETLLTSGRRDEQFF
V gene: TRBV4-3; J gene: TRBJ2-7; clone size: .; D gene: .; CDR3 DNA: TGCGCCAGCTCCCTCGGGGTAGGGGGCGAGCAGTACTTC; CDR3 protein: CASSLGVGGEQYF
V gene: TRBV5-3; J gene: TRBJ1-5; clone size: .; D gene: .; CDR3 DNA: TGTGCCAGAAGCCCGGCCGAAAGGAGGGCTCAGCCCCAGCATTTT; CDR3 protein: CARSPAERRAQPQHF
V gene: TRBV6-6; J gene: TRBJ1-1; clone size: .; D gene: .; CDR3 DNA: TGTGCCAGCAGGCAATCGGGGAGGACTGAAGCTTTCTTT; CDR3 protein: CASRQSGRTEAFF
V gene: TRBV7-2; J gene: TRBJ1-5; clone size: few; D gene: .; CDR3 DNA: TGTGCCAGCAGCTCAAGGGGTGATCAGCCCCAGCATTTT; CDR3 protein: CASSSRGDQPQHF